This TCR beta chain appears in the sequencing data of a study of human T cells and chemical hapten exposure. The overall study: Patches that contained 0.01% DPC were applied to the upper back and read at 6 days. Chiefly women, the patients showed alopecia areata, totalis or universalis.

Time point denoted: pre-sensitization, week 0. Treatment in this sample: therapeutic diphenylcyclopropenone sensitization with weekly scalp DPC. The study drew its donors from alopecia patients who were 18 to 70 years old and suitable for DPC. TCRdb used MiXCR to reprocess the RACE reads, holding one entry per CDR3 protein. The sample contains over 85,000 distinct CDR3 sequences, under 14% of which appear only once. This clonotype was counted at least ten times. Its specificity is unknown. Whole-study results and caveats: Clustering by CDR3 similarity yielded significantly more large clusters from expanded TCRs than controls.

CDR3 length: 16 residues. CDR1 and CDR2 (germline): SGHVS, FQNEAQ. The V gene lost 6 bases and the J gene lost 3 bases, with 21 bases spanning the gap. This rearrangement joins TRBV7-8 to TRBJ2-7, with D perhaps given as TRBD1 or TRBD2 (5 bases each). The sequenced sample was whole blood, obtained in connection with sensitization to the hapten diphenylcyclopropenone (DPC). This TCR was recovered from a woman in her fifties or sixties with alopecia areata. Some clones in this sample may be carry-over from other donors' samples. CDR3 region: CASSWGSSNPYYEQYF. The CDR3 DNA reads TGTGCCAGCAGTTGGGGGAGTTCCAACCCATACTACGAGCAGTACTTC.